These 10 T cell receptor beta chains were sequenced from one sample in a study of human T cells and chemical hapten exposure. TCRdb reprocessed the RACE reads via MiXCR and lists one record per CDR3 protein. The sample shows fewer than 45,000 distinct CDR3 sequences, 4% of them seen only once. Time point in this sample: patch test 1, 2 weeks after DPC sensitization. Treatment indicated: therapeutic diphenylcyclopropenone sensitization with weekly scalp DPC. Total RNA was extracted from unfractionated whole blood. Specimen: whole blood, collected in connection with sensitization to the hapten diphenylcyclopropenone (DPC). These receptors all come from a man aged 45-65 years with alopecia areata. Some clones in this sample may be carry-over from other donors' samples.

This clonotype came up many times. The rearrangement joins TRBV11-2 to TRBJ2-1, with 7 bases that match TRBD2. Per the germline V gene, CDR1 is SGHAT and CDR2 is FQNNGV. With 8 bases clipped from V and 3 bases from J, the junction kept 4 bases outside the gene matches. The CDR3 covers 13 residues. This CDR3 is CASWSGNYNEQFF. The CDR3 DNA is TGTGCCAGCTGGAGCGGGAACTACAATGAGCAGTTCTTC. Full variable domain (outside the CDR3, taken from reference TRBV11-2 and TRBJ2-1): EAGVAQSPRYKIIEKRQSVAFWCNPISGHATLYWYQQILGQGPKLLIQFQNNGVVDDSQLPKDRFSAERLKGVDSTLKIQPAKLEDSAVYLCASWSGNYNEQFFGPGTRLTVL.

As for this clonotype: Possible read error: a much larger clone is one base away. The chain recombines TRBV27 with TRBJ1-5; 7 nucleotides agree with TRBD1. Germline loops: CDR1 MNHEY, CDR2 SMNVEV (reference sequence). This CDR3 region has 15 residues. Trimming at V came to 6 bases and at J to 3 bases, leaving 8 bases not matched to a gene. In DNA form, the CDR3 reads TGTGCCAGCAGACCGCCGGGACAGAACAATCAGCCCCAGCATTTT. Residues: CASRPPGQNNQPQHF.

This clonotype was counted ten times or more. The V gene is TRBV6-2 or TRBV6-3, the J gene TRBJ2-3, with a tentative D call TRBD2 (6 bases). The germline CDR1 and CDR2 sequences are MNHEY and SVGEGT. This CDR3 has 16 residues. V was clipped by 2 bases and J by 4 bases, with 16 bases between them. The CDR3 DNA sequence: TGTGCCAGCAGTTACGGCGAGACCGGGACTTCAGATACGCAGTATTTT. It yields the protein CASSYGETGTSDTQYF.

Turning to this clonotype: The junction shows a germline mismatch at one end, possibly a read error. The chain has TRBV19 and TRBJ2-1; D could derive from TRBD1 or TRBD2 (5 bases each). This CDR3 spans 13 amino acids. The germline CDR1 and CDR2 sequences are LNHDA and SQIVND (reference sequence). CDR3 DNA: TGTGCCAGTAGTATAGGGGGGTCCAATGAGCGGTTCTTC. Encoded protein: CASSIGGSNERFF.

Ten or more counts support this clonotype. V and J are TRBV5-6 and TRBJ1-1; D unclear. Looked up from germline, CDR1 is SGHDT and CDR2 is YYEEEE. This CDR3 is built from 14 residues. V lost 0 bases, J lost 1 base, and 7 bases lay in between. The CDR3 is CASSLDLKNTEAFF. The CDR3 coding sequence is TGTGCCAGCAGCTTGGACTTAAAGAACACTGAAGCTTTCTTT.

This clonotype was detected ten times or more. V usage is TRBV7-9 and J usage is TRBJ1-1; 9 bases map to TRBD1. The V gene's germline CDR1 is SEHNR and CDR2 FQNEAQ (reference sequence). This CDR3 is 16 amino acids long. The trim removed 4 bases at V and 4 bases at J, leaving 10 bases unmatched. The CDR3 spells CASSSSWGQGVTEAFF. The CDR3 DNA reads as TGTGCCAGCAGCTCCTCCTGGGGACAGGGTGTCACTGAAGCTTTCTTT.

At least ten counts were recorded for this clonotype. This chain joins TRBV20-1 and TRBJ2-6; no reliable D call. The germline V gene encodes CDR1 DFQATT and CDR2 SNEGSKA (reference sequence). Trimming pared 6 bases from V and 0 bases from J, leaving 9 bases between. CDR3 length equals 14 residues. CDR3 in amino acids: CSATVDSGANVLTF. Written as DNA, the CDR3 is TGCAGTGCCACTGTCGACTCTGGGGCCAACGTCCTGACTTTC.

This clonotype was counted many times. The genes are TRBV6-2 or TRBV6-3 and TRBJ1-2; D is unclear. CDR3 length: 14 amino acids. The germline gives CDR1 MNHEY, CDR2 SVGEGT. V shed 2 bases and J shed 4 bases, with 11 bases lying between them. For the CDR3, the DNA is TGTGCCAGCAGTTACAGCTCCGGAACCTATGGCTACACCTTC. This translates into CASSYSSGTYGYTF.

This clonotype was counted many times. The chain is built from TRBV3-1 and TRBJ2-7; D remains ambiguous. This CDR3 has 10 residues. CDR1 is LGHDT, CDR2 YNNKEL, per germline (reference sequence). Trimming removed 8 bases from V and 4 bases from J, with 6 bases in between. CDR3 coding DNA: TGTGCCAGCGGAGAGTACGAGCAGTACTTC. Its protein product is CASGEYEQYF.

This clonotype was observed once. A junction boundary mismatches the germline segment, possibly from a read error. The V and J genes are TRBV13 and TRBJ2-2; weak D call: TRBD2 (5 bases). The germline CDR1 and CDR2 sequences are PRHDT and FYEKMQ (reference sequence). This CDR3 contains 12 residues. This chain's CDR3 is CASSLRTGEPFF. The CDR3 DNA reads TGTGCCAGCAGCTTAAGGACCGGGGAGCCGTTTTTT. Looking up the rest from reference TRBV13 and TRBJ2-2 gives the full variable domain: AAGVIQSPRHLIKEKRETATLKCYPIPRHDTVYWYQQGPGQDPQFLISFYEKMQSDKGSIPDRFSAQQFSDYHSELNMSSLELGDSALYFCASSLRTGEPFFGEGSRLTVL.